This is a list of T cell receptor beta chains from one sample in a study of prognosis after radiotherapy for stage I lung cancer. TCRdb analysed the multiplex PCR reads with MiXCR anew, one entry per CDR3 protein. The sample contains under 30,000 distinct CDR3 sequences, around 30% of which appear only once. The sample was PBMCs, taken before or after stereotactic body radiation therapy (not recorded which). The source of these receptors is a donor aged 50 or older with non-small cell lung cancer. The CDR3 runs from the conserved cysteine through the conserved F or W. Each record gives: D gene, V gene, J gene, clone size, CDR3 DNA, CDR3 protein. A D gene is named only where the DNA matches it firmly. The size entry is marked missing in some rows and otherwise reads once, few, many or a size class.

.	TRBV13	TRBJ1-2	medium-sized	TGTGCCAGCAGCTTAGTAACAGGGAATGACTATGGCTACACCTTC	CASSLVTGNDYGYTF
TRBD2	TRBV7-9	TRBJ2-7	many	TGTGCCAGCAGCTTAGTGGGCGGGAGTGGCGAGCAGTACTTC	CASSLVGGSGEQYF
.	TRBV28	TRBJ2-5	many	TGTGCCAGCGTCCAAGGGGGGAGGGTGGGGGAGACCCAGTACTTC	CASVQGGRVGETQYF
.	TRBV7-2	TRBJ2-1	.	TGTGCCAGCAACTTAGTTCCGGGAAGGGTAAATGAGCAGTTCTTC	CASNLVPGRVNEQFF
.	TRBV20-1	TRBJ2-1	many	TGCAGTGCTAGGATCACTGAGCAGTTCTTC	CSARITEQFF
.	TRBV18	TRBJ2-1	many	TGTGCCAGCTCACCACGAGACAATGAGCAGTTCTTC	CASSPRDNEQFF
TRBD2	TRBV19	TRBJ2-3	many	TGTGCCATCTCCCCCGGGACTAGCGGGGGGCACACAGATACGCAGTATTTT	CAISPGTSGGHTDTQYF
.	TRBV6-1	TRBJ2-1	.	TGTGCCAGCCGACAGGCCCGCTCCTACAATGAGCAGTTCTTC	CASRQARSYNEQFF
.	TRBV7-9	TRBJ2-1	many	TGTGCCAGCAGCTGGCGGGGTGGGAACCCCTTGTTCTCCTACAATGAGCAGTTCTTC	CASSWRGGNPLFSYNEQFF
.	TRBV27	TRBJ1-1	many	TGTGCCAGCAGCCCGACAGGATCCGAAGCTTTCTTT	CASSPTGSEAFF
TRBD2	TRBV6-1	TRBJ2-7	many	TGTGCCATTAGCGGGGGGATGTCCTACGAGCAGTACTTC	CAISGGMSYEQYF
TRBD2	TRBV5-1	TRBJ2-3	.	TGCGCCAGCAGGCATGGACTAGCGGGCGGAGATACGCAGTATTTT	CASRHGLAGGDTQYF
TRBD2	TRBV7-9	TRBJ2-7	many	TGTGCCAGCAGCTTAGAAGGCGGGGGGGAGCAGTACTTC	CASSLEGGGEQYF
.	TRBV4-2	TRBJ2-5	.	TGTGCCAGCAGCCAAGTCTCCCCTAGCGCGAGGGGAGAGACCCAGTACTTC	CASSQVSPSARGETQYF
TRBD1	TRBV2	TRBJ2-2	many	TGTGCCAGCAGTAGGACAGGGGAGGAGGCCGGGGAGCTGTTTTTT	CASSRTGEEAGELFF
.	TRBV6-2/TRBV6-3	TRBJ2-2	.	TGTGCCAGCAGGGACTATCGGGAGTTAACCGGAGAGCTGTTTTTT	CASRDYRELTGELFF
.	TRBV19	TRBJ2-3	many	TGTGCCAGTAGTAGTCAGGGGCGAGAGGGCACAGATACGCAGTATTTT	CASSSQGREGTDTQYF
TRBD2	TRBV19	TRBJ2-2	many	TGTGCCAGTAGTATGCCGGGACTAGCGGGGGGGCCCGGGGAGCTGTTTTTT	CASSMPGLAGGPGELFF
TRBD1	TRBV2	TRBJ2-3	few	TGTGCCAGCAGTGGGACAGGGGGCGCAGATACGCAGTATTTT	CASSGTGGADTQYF
.	TRBV12-3/TRBV12-4	TRBJ1-2	.	TGTGCCAGCAGTTTCCTGGTCAACTATGGCTACACCTTC	CASSFLVNYGYTF
TRBD1	TRBV10-3	TRBJ2-6	.	TGTGCCATCAGTGAATACCTGATGTGGAGGACAGGGGCATCCTCTGGGGCCAACGTCCTGACTTTC	CAISEYLMWRTGASSGANVLTF
.	TRBV20-1	TRBJ1-5	.	TGCAGTGCTAAATCAGCAGGGTTCGATCAGCCCCAGCACTTT	CSAKSAGFDQPQHF
TRBD2	TRBV19	TRBJ2-7	.	TGTGCCAGTAGTATGAGCGGGAGGGCCGCCGAGCAGTACTTC	CASSMSGRAAEQYF
.	TRBV4-1	TRBJ2-7	many	TGCGCCAGCAGCCAGGAAGTCACCTACGAGCAGTACTTC	CASSQEVTYEQYF
.	TRBV3-1	TRBJ2-3	.	TGTGCCAGCAGCCTGAGGGGAGGTAGAGATACGCAGTATTTT	CASSLRGGRDTQYF
.	TRBV19	TRBJ2-1	.	TGTGCCAGTAGTATTCATCTGCTGGCTGATGAGCAGTTCTTC	CASSIHLLADEQFF
.	TRBV10-3	TRBJ1-4	many	TGTGCCATCAGTCCTGGCATAGGAGGGTTGGGGAAAGGTGAAAAACTGTTTTTT	CAISPGIGGLGKGEKLFF
.	TRBV12-3/TRBV12-4	TRBJ2-7	.	TGTGCTAGCATTTTGTCGGTGGTCCTCTCCTACGAGCAGTACTTC	CASILSVVLSYEQYF
TRBD1	TRBV15	TRBJ1-5	many	TGTGCCACCAGCAGAGACGGACAGGGGCATCAGCCCCAGCATTTT	CATSRDGQGHQPQHF
TRBD1	TRBV6-1	TRBJ2-7	many	TGTGCCAGCAGTGAAGCTCAGGGGGCGGTTTCCGAGCAGTACTTC	CASSEAQGAVSEQYF
.	TRBV30	TRBJ1-2	many	TGTGCCTGGAGTTTGTTTCCGTTAACGACGAACTATGGCTACACCTTC	CAWSLFPLTTNYGYTF
.	TRBV20-1	TRBJ1-5	.	TGCAGTGCTAGACCCACCAGCAATCAGCCCCAGCATTTT	CSARPTSNQPQHF
TRBD1	TRBV5-5	TRBJ2-2	medium-sized	TGTGCCAGCGGACAGGAGAACACCGGGGAGCTGTTTTTT	CASGQENTGELFF
.	TRBV28	TRBJ1-4	many	TGTGCCAGCAGTTTATCCGGGGAGCTTGAAGAAAAACTGTTTTTT	CASSLSGELEEKLFF
.	TRBV6-2/TRBV6-3	TRBJ2-1	many	TGTGCCAGCAGTTTACGGGTCCAATTCTACAATGAGCAGTTCTTC	CASSLRVQFYNEQFF
.	TRBV7-9	TRBJ2-1	.	TGTGCCAGCAGCTTGACAGTCAATGAGCAGTTCTTC	CASSLTVNEQFF
.	TRBV27	TRBJ2-3	many	TGTGCCAGCAGTTTTACCCTGGGAACAGATACGCAGTATTTT	CASSFTLGTDTQYF
TRBD2	TRBV7-2	TRBJ2-1	.	TGTGCCAGCAACCACCAGCGGGACTCCTACAATGAGCAGTTCTTC	CASNHQRDSYNEQFF
TRBD1	TRBV27	TRBJ2-5	many	TGTGCCAGCAGTGAAATCGGGACAGCCGCGGAGACCCAGTACTTC	CASSEIGTAAETQYF
TRBD1	TRBV4-1	TRBJ1-2	many	TGCGCCAGCAGCCAAGATTTCGGGACAGGGGGCGCGAGTGGCTACACCTTC	CASSQDFGTGGASGYTF
TRBD2	TRBV15	TRBJ2-2	.	TGTGCCACCAGCCGAACAACTAGGAGGGAGGGCCGGGTTACCGGGGAGCTGCTTTTT	CATSRTTRREGRVTGELLF
TRBD1	TRBV28	TRBJ2-1	.	TGTGCCAGCAGTTTGCGGGACAGGGGTAATGAGCGGTTCTTC	CASSLRDRGNERFF
.	TRBV25-1	TRBJ2-2	many	TGTGCCAGCAGTGACCCTGTGTACACCGGGGAGCTGTTTTTT	CASSDPVYTGELFF
.	TRBV30	TRBJ1-5	many	TGTGCCTGGAGTGTAGGCTGGGAGACTCAGCCCCAGCATTTT	CAWSVGWETQPQHF
.	TRBV28	TRBJ2-7	many	TGTGCCAGCAGTTCTCCGACTAACGAGCAGTACTTC	CASSSPTNEQYF
.	TRBV5-1	TRBJ2-3	many	TGCGCCAGCAGCTTGGTGGATGTCACAGATACGCAGTATTTT	CASSLVDVTDTQYF
TRBD1	TRBV6-1	TRBJ1-1	many	TGTGCCAGCAGTCCCGGGACAGATAACACTGAAGCTTTCTTT	CASSPGTDNTEAFF
.	TRBV11-2	TRBJ2-5	many	TGTGCCAGCAGCTTAGAACCCCCCCCGGCGGAGACCCAGTACTTC	CASSLEPPPAETQYF
TRBD1	TRBV28	TRBJ1-6	many	TGTGCCAGCCGAGGGGGCAGCCGTACCCTCCACTTT	CASRGGSRTLHF
.	TRBV5-1	TRBJ2-2	medium-sized	TGCGCCAGCAGCTTGGCGGGACAAGACACCGGGGAGCTGTTTTTT	CASSLAGQDTGELFF
.	TRBV6-4	TRBJ2-7	.	TGTGCCAGCAGGACGCAGCAAGGCGGGTCGGACTCCTACGAGCAGTACTTC	CASRTQQGGSDSYEQYF
.	TRBV28	TRBJ2-3	many	TGTGCCAGCAGTTTGTCCATGGATACGCAGTATTTT	CASSLSMDTQYF